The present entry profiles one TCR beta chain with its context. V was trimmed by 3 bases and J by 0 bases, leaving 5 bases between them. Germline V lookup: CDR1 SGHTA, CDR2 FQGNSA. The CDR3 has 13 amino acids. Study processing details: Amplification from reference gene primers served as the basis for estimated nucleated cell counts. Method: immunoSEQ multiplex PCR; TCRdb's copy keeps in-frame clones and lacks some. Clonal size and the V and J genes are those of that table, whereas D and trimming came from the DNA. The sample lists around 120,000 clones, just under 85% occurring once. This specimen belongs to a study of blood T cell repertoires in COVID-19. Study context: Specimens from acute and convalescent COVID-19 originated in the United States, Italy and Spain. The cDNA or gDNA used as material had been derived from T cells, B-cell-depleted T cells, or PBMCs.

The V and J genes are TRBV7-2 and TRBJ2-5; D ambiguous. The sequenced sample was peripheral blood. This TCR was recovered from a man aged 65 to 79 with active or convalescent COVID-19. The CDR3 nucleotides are TGTGCCAGCAGCTTCCTAAACCAAGAGACCCAGTACTTC. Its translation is CASSFLNQETQYF.